These 22 T cell receptor beta chains share one sample of origin, sequenced in a study of T cells in Graves' hyperthyroidism and ophthalmopathy. There were TCR beta CDR3 regions amplified from RNA transcripts. Researchers ran a first-round RT-PCR on the TCR CDR3 using the HTBI primer set. TCRdb ran MiXCR on the multiplex PCR reads and lists one entry per CDR3 protein. The sample shows 330,000 or so distinct CDR3 sequences, approximately 18% of them seen only once. The sequenced sample was blood. The receptors here all came from a woman aged 40 to 50 with Graves' ophthalmopathy.

This clonotype was seen at least ten times. The chain recombines TRBV5-1 with TRBJ2-7; no definite D call. V lost 0 bases, J lost 6 bases, and 13 bases lay in between. CDR3 length: 14 amino acids. Germline V gene lookup returns CDR1 SGHRS and CDR2 YFSETQ. CDR3 in DNA: TGCGCCAGCAGCTTGGAGGTACACCCCCTCGAGCAGTACTTC. Translated, it gives CASSLEVHPLEQYF.

This clonotype has ten or more counts. The genes are TRBV7-6 and TRBJ2-7; D unresolved. Trimming cost V 5 bases and J 7 bases, with 12 bases left between them. From germline, CDR1 is SGHVS and CDR2 FNYEAQ. This CDR3 has 12 amino acids. CDR3 sequence (DNA): TGTGCCAGCAGCCTCTCTAGTGAGGAGCAGTACTTC. As protein: CASSLSSEEQYF.

This clonotype was counted a few times. The chain employs TRBV6-2 or TRBV6-3 and TRBJ2-5; no firm D call. Germline CDR1 MNHEY, CDR2 SVGEGT. The CDR3 contains 12 residues. Between the trimmed V and J ends, which lost 6 bases and 3 bases, there was a span of 8 bases. The CDR3 spells CASSRVEETQYF. The DNA for the CDR3 is TGTGCCAGCAGCCGGGTGGAAGAGACCCAGTACTTC.

This clonotype appeared many times. This chain connects TRBV9 to TRBJ2-7, with no clear D. The CDR3 has 13 residues. Looked up from germline, CDR1 is SGDLS and CDR2 is YYNGEE. V shed 0 bases and J shed 2 bases, with 6 bases lying between them. CDR3 protein: CASSVGPTYEQYF. The CDR3 bases are TGTGCCAGCAGCGTAGGGCCGACCTACGAGCAGTACTTC.

This clonotype appeared many times. This chain joins TRBV28 and TRBJ1-2; unclear D gene. The CDR3 is made up of 15 amino acids. The ends were cut back, 0 bases at V and 4 bases at J, with 12 bases in the middle. CDR1 and CDR2 from the germline V gene are MDHEN and SYDVKM. DNA for the CDR3: TGTGCCAGCAGTTTATGGTCGGACGGAGGCTATGGCTACACCTTC. This sequence encodes CASSLWSDGGYGYTF.

This clonotype was seen ten or more times. V usage is TRBV28 and J usage is TRBJ2-6, with D maybe TRBD1 (5 bases). This CDR3 is 18 amino acids long. The germline CDR1 and CDR2 sequences are MDHEN and SYDVKM. Trimming left V 7 bases short and J 1 base short, with 20 bases between. The CDR3 sequence: CASTAARAKLSGANVLTF. In DNA form, the CDR3 reads TGTGCCAGCACGGCCGCCAGGGCCAAGCTGTCTGGGGCCAACGTCCTGACTTTC.

Many counts were recorded for this clonotype. V gene TRBV6-5 combines with J gene TRBJ2-2; D not certain. The CDR3 totals 12 residues. Germline V gene data show CDR1 as MNHEY and CDR2 as SVGAGI. V dropped 8 bases and J dropped 7 bases, with 11 bases sitting between them. Here the CDR3 reads CASLALDGELFF. CDR3 bases: TGTGCCAGCCTCGCTCTGGACGGGGAGCTGTTTTTT.

This clonotype was counted many times. V is TRBV28 and J is TRBJ1-1, with D tentatively TRBD1 (5 bases). Germline CDR1 MDHEN, CDR2 SYDVKM. Trimming pared 3 bases from V and 1 base from J, leaving 12 bases between. The CDR3 contains 15 residues. CDR3: CASSFVHGGNTEAFF. The CDR3 DNA follows: TGTGCCAGCAGTTTCGTTCACGGGGGGAACACTGAAGCTTTCTTT.

This clonotype was seen repeatedly, ten times or more. CDR3 sequence (DNA): TGCAGTGCTAGAGGGGATTATGGCTACACCTTC. The encoded protein is CSARGDYGYTF. The chain joins TRBV20-1 to TRBJ1-2; D gene unclear. CDR1 DFQATT and CDR2 SNEGSKA come from the germline V gene (reference sequence). The CDR3 has 11 amino acids. V was cut by 1 base and J by 5 bases, with 5 bases left in between.

The genes are TRBV9 and TRBJ2-6; perhaps D is TRBD1 or TRBD2 (6 bases each). V lost 0 bases to trimming and J lost 2 bases, with 15 bases between them. Germline CDR1 is SGDLS and CDR2 is YYNGEE. The CDR3 runs to 18 residues. The CDR3 DNA sequence: TGTGCCAGCAGCGTAGCTACGGGGGCGGGTACTGGGGCCAACGTCCTGACTTTC. The encoded protein is CASSVATGAGTGANVLTF.

The chain carries TRBV6-2 or TRBV6-3 and TRBJ1-3; 7 bases match TRBD1. The CDR3 sequence is 18 residues long. Germline values: CDR1 MNHEY, CDR2 SVGEGT. Germline trimming cut 2 bases from V and 8 bases from J; bases unmatched to any gene: 18. The CDR3 region is CASSYGADRARLWDTIYF. CDR3 bases: TGTGCCAGCAGTTACGGGGCCGACAGGGCTCGCCTTTGGGACACCATATATTTT.

Note on this clonotype: With a much larger clone just one base away, this may be a read error. V usage is TRBV20-1 and J usage is TRBJ2-7, with 7 nucleotides matching TRBD2. CDR1 and CDR2 from the germline V gene are DFQATT and SNEGSKA (reference sequence). The CDR3 has 14 residues. The CDR3 spells CSARETPSGYEQCF. CDR3 bases: TGCAGTGCTAGAGAGACCCCTAGCGGCTACGAGCAGTGCTTC.

With respect to this clonotype: A much larger clonotype is one base distant, so this may be a read error. A read error is likely, as this CDR3 ends without the conserved phenylalanine or tryptophan. CDR3 protein: CASSLNPLSAGELFL. CDR3 in DNA: TGTGCCAGCAGCTTAAATCCCCTTTCCGCCGGGGAGCTGTTTCTT. The rearrangement links TRBV7-6 to TRBJ2-2; D not resolved. V was cut by 2 bases and J by 6 bases, with 13 bases left in between. The CDR3 loop spans 15 amino acids. Germline V gives CDR1 SGHVS, CDR2 FNYEAQ.

This clonotype has ten or more counts. The V gene is TRBV28, the J gene TRBJ1-1, with unresolved D. V dropped 6 bases and J dropped 0 bases, with 17 bases sitting between them. CDR3 length: 16 amino acids. Germline lookup yields CDR1 MDHEN and CDR2 SYDVKM. For the CDR3, the DNA is TGTGCCAGCAGGATCACGACTGGATACATGAACACTGAAGCTTTCTTT. Protein sequence: CASRITTGYMNTEAFF.

This clonotype was picked up many times. The rearrangement joins TRBV2 to TRBJ2-7, with no clear D. V was pared by 5 bases and J by 7 bases, with 9 bases between. The CDR3 totals 11 residues. From germline, CDR1 is SNHLY and CDR2 FYNNEI. The CDR3 DNA is TGTGCCAGCAGTCGTTCTATTGAGCAGTACTTC. It yields the protein CASSRSIEQYF.

This clonotype has at least ten counts. The chain combines TRBV6-4 with TRBJ1-1, with D tentatively TRBD1 (5 bases). The CDR3 consists of 17 residues. V was clipped by 5 bases and J by 3 bases, with 22 bases between them. In germline, CDR1 is MRHNA, CDR2 SNTAGT. The chain's CDR3 is CASSPSLEGKEYTEAFF. CDR3 bases: TGTGCCAGCAGTCCATCCTTAGAGGGGAAGGAATACACTGAAGCTTTCTTT.

The chain uses TRBV29-1 and TRBJ2-3, with D hard to call. The CDR3 extends over 12 amino acids. Trimming shortened V by 8 bases and J by 4 bases, and 13 bases separated the two germline ends. The germline V gene encodes CDR1 SQVTM and CDR2 ANQGSEA. The CDR3 is CSTGISADTQYF. In DNA form, the CDR3 reads TGCAGCACTGGGATCTCCGCAGATACGCAGTATTTT.

This clonotype showed up many times. The chain combines TRBV6-1 with TRBJ2-7; D might be TRBD2 (5 bases). The V gene lost 3 bases and the J gene lost 3 bases, with 9 bases spanning the gap. This CDR3 comprises 13 residues. Germline CDR1 MNHNS, CDR2 SASEGT. CDR3 sequence reads: CASSDRTFYEQYF. The CDR3, as DNA: TGTGCCAGCAGTGACAGGACTTTCTACGAGCAGTACTTC.

This clonotype was observed at least ten times. This chain joins TRBV6-1 and TRBJ2-7, with 7 positions matching TRBD2. The V and J ends lost 7 bases and 3 bases, in that order; junction bases with no gene match: 9. From germline, CDR1 is MNHNS and CDR2 SASEGT. CDR3 length: 14 amino acids. CDR3 bases: TGTGCCAGCACCCCCGGGGACTATCTCTACGAGCAGTACTTC. It is translated as CASTPGDYLYEQYF.

The genes are TRBV20-1 and TRBJ1-6; 9 bases match TRBD1. Germline assignment: CDR1 DFQATT and CDR2 SNEGSKA (reference sequence). The CDR3 covers 14 residues. V shed 4 bases and J 6 bases; nucleotides not matched to a gene: 4. The CDR3 region has the DNA TGCAGTGCTACAGTGGACAGGGGTAATTCACCCCTCCACTTT. Translated, it gives CSATVDRGNSPLHF.

This clonotype was detected ten times or more. The CDR3 loop reads CASSEWDRGEETQYF. The CDR3 DNA reads TGTGCCAGCAGTGAATGGGACAGGGGGGAAGAGACCCAGTACTTC. The chain employs TRBV25-1 and TRBJ2-5; 11 nucleotides match TRBD1. V shed 1 base and J 3 bases; nucleotides not matched to a gene: 1. The CDR3 is 15 amino acids. CDR1 and CDR2 from the germline V gene are MGHDK and SYGVNS.

Notes on this clonotype: A much larger clone lies a single base off, so this may be a read error. This sequence joins TRBV28 and TRBJ2-7; 8 bases line up with TRBD1. V lost 6 bases, J lost 7 bases, and 11 bases stayed unmatched. This CDR3 is built from 14 residues. CDR1 is MDHEN, CDR2 SYDVKM, per germline. CDR3 amino acids: CASSPTGARIEQYF. CDR3 sequence (DNA): TGTGCCAGCAGCCCGACAGGGGCCCGGATTGAGCAGTACTTC.